This T cell receptor beta chain was observed in a study of blood T cell repertoires in COVID-19. Study-wide context: Acute-phase and convalescent COVID-19 samples originated in the United States, Italy and Spain. From T cells, B-cell-depleted T cells, or PBMCs came the material, which was cDNA or gDNA.

As handled by the study authors: Amplifying reference gene primers gave estimates of nucleated cell counts. Some clones are missing from TCRdb's copy, which holds only in-frame ones; the method was immunoSEQ multiplex PCR. The DNA gave D and trimming, while V, J and clone size come from that table. The sample yields tens of thousands of clones, around 78% seen once. This TCR derives from a woman older than 75 with acute or convalescent COVID-19. The specimen sequenced was peripheral blood.

In DNA form, the CDR3 reads TGCGCCAGCAGCTCAGAGGGAAGAGCTAACTATGGCTACACCTTC. Translating gives CASSSEGRANYGYTF. The chain uses TRBV5-1 and TRBJ1-2; D uncertain. Looked up from germline, CDR1 is SGHRS and CDR2 is YFSETQ. Trimming shortened V by 3 bases and J by 0 bases, and 12 bases separated the two germline ends. The CDR3 covers 15 residues.